This record covers a single T cell receptor beta chain. What it recognizes is unknown. These data come from a study of T cells expressing NK-cell markers. Study details: The study sequenced eight donors, seven HCMV-seropositive and one seronegative.

Whole-study findings and limits: No clear determination of HCMV specificity was made for expanded NKG2C+ T cell clones. Dominance of the CD3+CD56-NKG2C+ fraction by these clonotypes also held in several donors.

Germline CDR1 and CDR2: SGHTA and FQGTGA. CDR3 length: 17 amino acids. Production of TCR beta cDNA relied on 5'RACE template switching with UMIs. TCRdb reprocessed the 5' RACE reads; each CDR3 protein has one entry and no DNA is given. The sample totals approximately 550,000 distinct CDR3 sequences; its top ten clones hold around 3.3%. The specimen was blood T cells: a sorted CD56 or NKG2C T cell subset, CD4+ or CD8+ T cells, or bulk PBMC T cells (not recorded which). The V call is TRBV7-3, the J call TRBJ2-1; with no DNA, the TCRdb D assignment of TRBD1 cannot be verified. The receptor was derived from a man aged 18 to 29 in good health. CDR3 protein: CASSLGQGPPLDNEQFF.